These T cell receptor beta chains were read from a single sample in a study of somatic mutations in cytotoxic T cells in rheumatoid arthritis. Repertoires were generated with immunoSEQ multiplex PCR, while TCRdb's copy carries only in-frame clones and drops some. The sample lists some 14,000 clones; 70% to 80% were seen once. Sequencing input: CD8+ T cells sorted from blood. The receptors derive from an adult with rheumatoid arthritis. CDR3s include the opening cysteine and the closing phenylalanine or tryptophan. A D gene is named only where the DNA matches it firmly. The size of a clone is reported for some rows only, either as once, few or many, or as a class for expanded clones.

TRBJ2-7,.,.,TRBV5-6,CASSSGTYEQYF,TGTGCCAGCAGCTCGGGGACCTACGAGCAGTACTTC
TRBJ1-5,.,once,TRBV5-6,CASSFGYQPQHF,TGTGCCAGCAGCTTCGGGTACCAGCCCCAGCATTTT
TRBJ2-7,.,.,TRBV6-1,CASSDDSPYEQYF,TGTGCCAGCAGTGACGACAGTCCCTACGAGCAGTACTTC
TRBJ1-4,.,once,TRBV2,CASREGTRLFF,TGTGCCAGCAGGGAGGGGACAAGACTGTTTTTT
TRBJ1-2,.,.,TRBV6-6,CASSYSDSVNYGYTF,TGTGCCAGCAGTTACTCCGACAGCGTTAACTATGGCTACACCTTC
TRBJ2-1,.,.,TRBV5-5,CASSLLLHEQFF,TGTGCCAGCAGCTTACTGCTCCATGAGCAGTTCTTC
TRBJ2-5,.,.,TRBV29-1,CSVELVLQETQYF,TGCAGCGTTGAGCTAGTGCTCCAAGAGACCCAGTACTTC
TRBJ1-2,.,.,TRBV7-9,CASSLGTDGYTF,TGTGCCAGCAGCTTAGGTACGGATGGCTACACCTTC
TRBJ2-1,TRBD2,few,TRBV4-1,CASSPLTGTSGDEQFF,TGCGCCAGCAGCCCATTAACCGGGACTAGCGGGGATGAGCAGTTCTTC
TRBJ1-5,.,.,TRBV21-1,CASSKVGAGYSNQPQHF,TGTGCCAGCAGCAAAGTGGGGGCAGGATATAGCAATCAGCCCCAGCATTTT
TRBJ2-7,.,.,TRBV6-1,CASSELGQGSLEQYF,TGTGCCAGCAGTGAATTAGGGCAGGGATCCTTGGAGCAGTACTTC
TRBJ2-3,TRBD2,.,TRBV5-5,CASSLRVTSGLDTQYF,TGTGCCAGCAGCTTGCGGGTGACTAGCGGGCTTGATACGCAGTATTTT
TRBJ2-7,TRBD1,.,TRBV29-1,CSVVYLDRASVEQYF,TGCAGCGTTGTGTATTTGGACAGGGCCTCGGTCGAGCAGTACTTC
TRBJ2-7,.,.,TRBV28,CAAVGSSSYEQYF,TGTGCCGCAGTGGGGTCTAGCTCCTACGAGCAGTACTTC
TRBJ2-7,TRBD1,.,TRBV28,CASSLPYGQGPYEQYF,TGTGCCAGCAGTTTACCGTATGGACAGGGGCCCTACGAGCAGTACTTC
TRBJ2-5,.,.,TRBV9,CASSVGGGGQETQYF,TGTGCCAGCAGCGTAGGAGGGGGGGGCCAAGAGACCCAGTACTTC
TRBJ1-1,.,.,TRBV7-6,CASSLATHTEAFF,TGTGCCAGCAGCTTAGCGACACACACTGAAGCTTTCTTT
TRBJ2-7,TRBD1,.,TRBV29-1,CSAKTGGSHEQYF,TGCAGCGCTAAGACAGGGGGGTCCCACGAGCAGTACTTC
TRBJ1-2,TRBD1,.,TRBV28,CASSLGQGLGYTF,TGTGCCAGCAGTTTAGGACAGGGGTTAGGCTACACCTTC
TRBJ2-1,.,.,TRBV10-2,CASSDRTAEQFF,TGCGCCAGCAGTGATCGAACGGCTGAGCAGTTCTTC
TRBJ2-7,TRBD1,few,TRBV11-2,CASSTGTGGSHEQYF,TGTGCCAGCAGCACCGGGACAGGGGGTTCCCACGAGCAGTACTTC
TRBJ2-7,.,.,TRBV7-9,CASSLARQEKYEQYF,TGTGCCAGCAGCTTAGCTCGGCAGGAGAAATACGAGCAGTACTTC
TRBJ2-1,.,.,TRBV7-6,CASSPGAYEQFF,TGTGCCAGCAGCCCTGGGGCCTATGAGCAGTTCTTC
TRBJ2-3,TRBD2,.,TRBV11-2,CASSDISGGETDTQYF,TGTGCCAGCAGCGATATCAGCGGGGGGGAGACAGATACGCAGTATTTT
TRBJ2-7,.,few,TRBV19,CASSPGVSEQYF,TGTGCCAGTAGTCCAGGGGTAAGCGAGCAGTACTTC
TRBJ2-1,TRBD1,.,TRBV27,CASRTRGPYNEQFF,TGTGCCAGCAGGACCAGGGGGCCCTACAATGAGCAGTTCTTC
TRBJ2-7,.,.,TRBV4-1,CASSQNPDSREQYF,TGCGCCAGCAGCCAAAACCCTGACTCCCGTGAGCAGTACTTC
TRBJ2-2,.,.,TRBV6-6,CASTWDVGTGELFF,TGTGCCAGCACCTGGGACGTTGGCACCGGGGAGCTGTTTTTT
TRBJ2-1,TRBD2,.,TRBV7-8,CASSSSPPSGGFYNEQFF,TGTGCCAGCAGTTCTTCCCCCCCTAGCGGGGGGTTTTACAATGAGCAGTTCTTC
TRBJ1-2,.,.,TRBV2,CASSDAGRKANYGYTF,TGTGCCAGCAGTGATGCGGGCAGGAAGGCTAACTATGGCTACACCTTC
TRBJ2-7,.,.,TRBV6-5,CASSYRQKPYEQYF,TGTGCCAGCAGTTATCGGCAGAAACCCTACGAGCAGTACTTC
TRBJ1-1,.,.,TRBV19,CASSISEGRNTEAFF,TGTGCCAGTAGTATATCGGAGGGCAGGAACACTGAAGCTTTCTTT
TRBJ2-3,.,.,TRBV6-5,CASSYRSFGTVDTQYF,TGTGCCAGCAGTTACCGTAGCTTCGGGACTGTAGATACGCAGTATTTT
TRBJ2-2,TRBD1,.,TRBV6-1,CATLEQGYTGELFF,TGTGCCACACTAGAACAGGGGTACACCGGGGAGCTGTTTTTT
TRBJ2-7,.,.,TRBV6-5,CASSYSGGFYEQYF,TGTGCCAGCAGTTACTCGGGCGGTTTCTACGAGCAGTACTTC
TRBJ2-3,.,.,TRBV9,CASSVEGSSTDTQYF,TGTGCCAGCAGCGTAGAAGGCAGCAGCACAGATACGCAGTATTTT
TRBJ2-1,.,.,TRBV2,CASTGNNEQFF,TGTGCCAGCACGGGGAACAATGAGCAGTTCTTC
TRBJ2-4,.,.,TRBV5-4,CASSFRQDLAKNIQYF,TGTGCCAGCAGCTTTCGTCAGGACCTAGCCAAAAACATTCAGTACTTC
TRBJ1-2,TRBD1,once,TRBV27,CASSPGQVPNYGYTF,TGTGCCAGCAGTCCGGGACAGGTCCCAAACTATGGCTACACCTTC
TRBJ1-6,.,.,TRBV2,CASSPYNSPLHF,TGTGCCAGCAGTCCCTATAATTCACCCCTCCACTTT
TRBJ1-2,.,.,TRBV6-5,CASSYSNLGGGDGYTF,TGTGCCAGCAGTTACTCGAACCTAGGGGGTGGCGATGGCTACACCTTC